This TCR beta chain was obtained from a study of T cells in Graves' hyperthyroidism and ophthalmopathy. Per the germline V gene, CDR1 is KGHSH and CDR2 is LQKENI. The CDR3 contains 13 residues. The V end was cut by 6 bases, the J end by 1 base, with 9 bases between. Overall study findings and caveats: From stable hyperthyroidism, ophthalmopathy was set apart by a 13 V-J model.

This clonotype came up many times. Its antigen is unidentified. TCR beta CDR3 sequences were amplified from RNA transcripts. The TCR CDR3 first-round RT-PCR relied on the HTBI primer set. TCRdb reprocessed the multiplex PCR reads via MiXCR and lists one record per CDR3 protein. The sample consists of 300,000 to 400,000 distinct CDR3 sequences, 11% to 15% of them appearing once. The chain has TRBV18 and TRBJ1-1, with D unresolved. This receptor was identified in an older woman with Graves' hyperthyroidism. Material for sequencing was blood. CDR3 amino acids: CASSRRENTEAFF. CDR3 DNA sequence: TGTGCCAGCTCCAGACGGGAGAACACTGAAGCTTTCTTT.